The present TCR beta chain was sequenced within a study of CD8 T cells in ankylosing spondylitis. This clonotype appeared many times. TCRdb used MiXCR to reprocess the 5' RACE reads, holding one entry per CDR3 protein. The data show some 140,000 distinct CDR3 sequences, more than 5.5% seen once. Germline CDR1 SGHRS, CDR2 YFSETQ. With 1 base removed from V and 4 bases from J, the gap between germline ends came to 12 bases. The CDR3 spans 16 residues. The source is a female donor with ankylosing spondylitis or in good health (not recorded which). Sequenced sample: blood, either unsorted or a sorted T cell fraction (not recorded which). V and J are TRBV5-1 and TRBJ2-6; no firm D call. CDR3 nucleotide sequence: TGCGCCAGCAGCTTGTTGTCTTGGAACGGGGCCAACGTCCTGACTTTC. This encodes CASSLLSWNGANVLTF.